A single sample gave rise to the 7 T cell receptor beta chains below, sequenced in a study of blood T cell repertoires in COVID-19. TCRdb keeps only in-frame clones here, not all; method: immunoSEQ multiplex PCR. The data hold more than 300,000 clones, with about 90% observed a single time. The specimen sequenced was peripheral blood. These receptors all stem from a woman in her 30s with COVID-19, enrolled during active disease.

The genes are TRBV20-1 and TRBJ1-5; TRBD1 is a possible D gene (5 bases). This CDR3 has 14 amino acids. V lost 3 bases and J 6 bases, leaving 15 bases between the germline ends. Germline loops: CDR1 DFQATT, CDR2 SNEGSKA (reference sequence). The CDR3 nucleotides read TGCAGTGCTAGTTTCTGGGGGGATCGTCAGCCCCAGCATTTT. This codes for CSASFWGDRQPQHF.

V is TRBV6-2 or TRBV6-3 and J is TRBJ2-2; 13 nucleotides line up with TRBD2. V lost 6 bases and J lost 9; bases outside the gene matches: 13. This CDR3 comprises 17 residues. Germline-derived CDR1 and CDR2 are MNHEY and SVGEGT. CDR3 nucleotide sequence: TGTGCCAGCAGCCGCCAAAGGACTAGCGGGAGAAGTCGGGAGCTGTTTTTT. Its translation is CASSRQRTSGRSRELFF.

This chain joins TRBV5-4 and TRBJ1-1; D possibly corresponds to TRBD1 (5 bases). CDR3 length equals 13 residues. Germline CDR1 reads SGHNT; CDR2 reads YYREEE (reference sequence). Trimming shortened V by 0 bases and J by 5 bases, and 8 bases separated the two germline ends. CDR3 DNA sequence: TGTGCCAGCAGCTTGGACAGGCGAACTGAAGCTTTCTTT. As protein: CASSLDRRTEAFF.

The chain carries TRBV28 and TRBJ2-5, with 8 bases that match TRBD2. Trimming at V came to 10 bases and at J to 5 bases, leaving 12 bases not matched to a gene. The CDR3 is 14 amino acids. Germline V gives CDR1 MDHEN, CDR2 SYDVKM. For the CDR3, the DNA is TGTGCCACCGCTCGGGGGGGGACGGTGGAGACCCAGTACTTC. Its protein is CATARGGTVETQYF. Together with reference TRBV28 and TRBJ2-5, the CDR3 gives the full variable domain: DVKVTQSSRYLVKRTGEKVFLECVQDMDHENMFWYRQDPGLGLRLIYFSYDVKMKEKGDIPEGYSVSREKKERFSLILESASTNQTSMYLCATARGGTVETQYFGPGTRLLVL.

The genes are TRBV30 and TRBJ1-4; tentative D call: TRBD1 (6 bases). CDR1 and CDR2 (germline): GTSNPN, SVGIG (reference sequence). Trimming stripped 3 bases from V and 8 bases from J, with 13 bases between. The CDR3 spans 13 residues. The CDR3 loop is CAWRQGYGEKLFF. The CDR3 coding sequence is TGTGCCTGGAGACAGGGTTATGGAGAAAAACTGTTTTTT.

The genes are TRBV29-1 and TRBJ2-3, with a weak D call TRBD2 (5 bases). Germline V gene sequence: CDR1 SQVTM, CDR2 ANQGSEA. V was cut by 7 bases and J by 0 bases, with 14 bases left in between. The CDR3 extends over 14 amino acids. The CDR3 region is CSGTDLRSTDTQYF. The CDR3 coding sequence is TGCAGCGGTACGGACTTACGAAGCACAGATACGCAGTATTTT.

This sequence joins TRBV27 and TRBJ2-7; possibly TRBD1 for D (6 bases). CDR1 is MNHEY and CDR2 is SMNVEV in the germline V gene (reference sequence). Trimming stripped 5 bases from V and 0 bases from J, with 17 bases between. The CDR3 runs to 16 residues. The CDR3 spells CASSPTPDRSSYEQYF. In nucleotides, the CDR3 is TGTGCCAGCAGTCCCACCCCCGACAGGAGCTCCTACGAGCAGTACTTC.